A selection of T cell receptor beta chains follows, all from one sample in a study of OX40 agonist ivuxolimab in advanced cancers. Generated by immunoSEQ multiplex PCR, the TCRdb table keeps only in-frame clones and is missing some. The table records approximately 86,000 clones, around 83% of them present only once. Sequencing used CD4+ or CD8+ T cells sorted from blood, obtained in a trial of the OX40 agonist ivuxolimab. These receptors were obtained from an adult with an advanced solid tumor such as melanoma, head and neck, liver or kidney cancer. The CDR3 runs from the conserved cysteine through the conserved F or W. The order of the fields is V gene, J gene, D gene, clone size, CDR3 DNA, CDR3 protein. A D gene is named only where the DNA matches it firmly. The size entry is marked missing in some rows and otherwise reads once, few, many or a size class.

TRBV5-5	TRBJ2-3	TRBD1	.	TGTGCCAGCAGCAAACGCGAGGGACAGGGGACAGATACGCAGTATTTT	CASSKREGQGTDTQYF
TRBV11-2	TRBJ1-2	.	.	TGTGCCAGCAGTTATGGTTCGCTTAACTATGGCTACACCTTC	CASSYGSLNYGYTF
TRBV4-2	TRBJ1-1	.	.	TGTGCCAGCAGCTTATGGGGTGAAGCTTTCTTT	CASSLWGEAFF
TRBV5-1	TRBJ2-5	.	.	TGCGCCAGCAGCTCAGCGGAGAGGGGGACCCAGTACTTC	CASSSAERGTQYF
TRBV4-2	TRBJ2-7	.	.	TGTGCCAGCAGCCAAGAGGGCTACGAGCAGTACTTC	CASSQEGYEQYF
TRBV30	TRBJ1-3	.	.	TGTGCCTGGGAGCACATCTCTGGAAACACCATATATTTT	CAWEHISGNTIYF
TRBV4-3	TRBJ2-1	.	.	TGCGCCAGCAGCACCCGGCGGGCTGTGGACGAGCAGTTCTTC	CASSTRRAVDEQFF
TRBV18	TRBJ1-1	.	.	TGTGCCAGCTCACCTGGGGGGAATACTGAAGCTTTCTTT	CASSPGGNTEAFF
TRBV19	TRBJ2-1	.	.	TGTGCCAGTAGTCGACTGGGATTTGGCAATGAGCAGTTCTTC	CASSRLGFGNEQFF
TRBV19	TRBJ1-3	TRBD1	.	TGTGCCAGTAGTGTCCGGGACAGAACTGGAAACACCATATATTTT	CASSVRDRTGNTIYF
TRBV10-3	TRBJ1-3	.	.	TGTGCCATCAGGGGCTCCTCTGGAAACACCATATATTTT	CAIRGSSGNTIYF
TRBV5-1	TRBJ2-3	.	.	TGCGCCAGCACCTCCCAAACAGGCACAGATACGCAGTATTTT	CASTSQTGTDTQYF
TRBV9	TRBJ2-1	.	.	TGTGCCAGCAGCCCCCGAGGGAGCGGGCCGCAGTTCTTC	CASSPRGSGPQFF
TRBV30	TRBJ1-2	.	.	TGTGCCTGGAACCCTCAGGAAAACTATGGCTACACCTTC	CAWNPQENYGYTF
TRBV19	TRBJ2-1	.	.	TGTGCCAGTAGTATAGATCTCTACCGGGACCTCTCCTACAATGAGCAGTTCTTC	CASSIDLYRDLSYNEQFF
TRBV4-3	TRBJ1-1	TRBD1	.	TGCGCCAGCAGCCAAGGACAGGGGGCTTATACTGAAGCTTTCTTT	CASSQGQGAYTEAFF
TRBV19	TRBJ1-2	TRBD1	once	TGTGCCAGTAGTATTAGGACAGGGGCCGAGAACTATGGCTACACCTTC	CASSIRTGAENYGYTF
TRBV19	TRBJ1-5	.	once	TGTGCCAGTAGTATGGACAGCTTTTATCAGCCCCAGCATTTT	CASSMDSFYQPQHF
TRBV7-8	TRBJ2-3	.	.	TGTGCCAGCAGCTCCACCTTTCTGGGTACGCAGTATTTT	CASSSTFLGTQYF
TRBV5-8	TRBJ1-2	.	.	TGTGCCAGCAGCTTGTTTGCGGGGAAGTTTGCTGGCTACACCTTC	CASSLFAGKFAGYTF
TRBV23-1	TRBJ1-5	.	once	TGCGCCAGCAGTCAATCGTTACGGGGAACTCAGCCCCAGCATTTT	CASSQSLRGTQPQHF
TRBV18	TRBJ2-4	.	.	TGTGCCAGCTCTCCAGTTGGGGACATTCAGTACTTC	CASSPVGDIQYF
TRBV10-3	TRBJ1-2	.	.	TGTGCCATCAGTGAGTCGAGAGAAGGTGTCGGCTACACCTTC	CAISESREGVGYTF
TRBV7-3	TRBJ1-1	.	.	TGTGCCAGCAGCCAAAAGGGAGCAGGAGACACTGAAGCTTTCTTT	CASSQKGAGDTEAFF
TRBV14	TRBJ1-3	.	.	TGTGCCAGCAGCCATGGGGTCTCTGGAAACACCATATATTTT	CASSHGVSGNTIYF
TRBV19	TRBJ2-3	TRBD2	.	TGTGCCAGTAGTCCAAGGACTAGCACCCCCCCGGATACGCAGTATTTT	CASSPRTSTPPDTQYF
TRBV4-2	TRBJ2-6	.	.	TGTGCCAGCAGCCAGTCCCCGGACATCCTCTCTGGGGCCAACGTCCTGACTTTC	CASSQSPDILSGANVLTF
TRBV19	TRBJ2-1	.	.	TGTGCCAGTAGTATACTAGGGGATGAGCAGTTCTTC	CASSILGDEQFF
TRBV30	TRBJ2-1	TRBD2	.	TGTGCCTTTAGCGGGGGGGCGCACAATGAGCAGTTCTTC	CAFSGGAHNEQFF
TRBV29-1	TRBJ2-7	.	.	TGCAGTCATGCTTGGGCACCCTACGAGCAGTACTTC	CSHAWAPYEQYF
TRBV6-1	TRBJ1-1	.	.	TGTGCCAGCAGTGAGTTCCCCACAGGGAACACTGAAGCTTTCTTT	CASSEFPTGNTEAFF
TRBV9	TRBJ2-1	.	.	TGTGCCAGCAGCGTAGGGGCAGGCTCCTACAATGAGCAGTTCTTC	CASSVGAGSYNEQFF
TRBV10-1	TRBJ2-7	.	.	TGCGCCAGCAGTGAGTCAACAAGGGGATCACAGTACTTC	CASSESTRGSQYF
TRBV7-8	TRBJ2-5	.	.	TGTGCCAGCAGCTTCAGCTTTGAGACCCAGTACTTC	CASSFSFETQYF